This TCR beta chain emerged from a study of persistence of HIV-infected CD4 T cells. Overall study: Median time on suppressive ART was about eight years.

This CDR3 contains 17 residues. From germline, CDR1 is MNHNY and CDR2 SVGAGI (reference sequence). Trimming cost V 8 bases and J 5 bases; bases outside gene matches: 17. Overall study results and limits: Degenerate expanded CDR3beta sequences were enriched among CMV- and Gag-responding cells. Compared with CD3/CD28-stimulated cells, CMV- and Gag-responding cells showed lower TCRbeta richness.

Cells were stimulated with overlapping HIV-1 Gag 15-mer peptides. Memory cells lacking CD40L and CD69 with high CD45RO were sorted. A roughly 17-hour stimulation of CD8-depleted PBMCs used anti-CD28/CD49d costimulation, CD40-blocking antibody and enfuvirtide. Regarding this clone: Its specificity is unknown.

This was the immunoSEQ version 4 assay in survey mode. Some clones are missing from TCRdb's copy, which holds only in-frame ones; the method was immunoSEQ multiplex PCR. The sample carries about 64,000 clones, under 80% recorded once. The source material was CD4+ T cells sorted from PBMCs after roughly 18-hour stimulation, sampled from a patient who received antiretroviral therapy. V and J are TRBV6-6 and TRBJ2-1; the match to TRBD2 covers 8 bases. The origin of this receptor is an adult man with HIV who was CMV-seropositive. The CDR3 DNA is TGTGCCAGCGGTCACAGAACGGGGGGGCGAGTACACAATGAGCAGTTCTTC. This codes for CASGHRTGGRVHNEQFF.